The present T cell receptor beta chain was sequenced within a study of PD-1 blockade in classical Hodgkin lymphoma. Notes on the study in general: By cycle point C4D1, TCR diversity had risen significantly in CD4+ cells (but not CD8+ cells). Complete responders entered with baseline diversity on par with newly diagnosed patients, the results showed. Newly diagnosed patients reportedly trailed healthy donors in baseline TCR diversity. Patients starting nivolumab less than 1 year after ASCT had lower diversity and were excluded from later analyses.

A note on this clone: Its antigen is currently unknown.

Measured with immunoSEQ multiplex PCR; TCRdb has only the in-frame clones, and not every one. The sample consists of under 20,000 clones, 70% of them appearing once. Time point described: cycle 4 day 1 (C4D1), after less than 7 weeks of nivolumab. After autologous stem cell transplantation all patients relapsed, and prior brentuximab vedotin exposure differed between cohorts. Magnetic negative selection was used to purify CD4+ T cells from thawed PBMCs. Looked up from germline, CDR1 is LNHDA and CDR2 is SQIVND (reference sequence). The junction had 10 bases not matched to a gene; V was cut back by 4 bases and J by 12 bases. The length of the CDR3 is 14 residues.

The starting material was CD4+ T cells from blood, obtained before the fourth cycle of nivolumab. The chain employs TRBV19 and TRBJ1-2; 11 bases are shared with TRBD1. The sequence was collected from a human donor with classical Hodgkin lymphoma. The CDR3 loop reads CASSTLGGQGVHTF. CDR3 DNA sequence: TGTGCCAGTAGTACCCTTGGGGGACAGGGGGTACACACCTTC.